A single sample gave rise to the 28 T cell receptor beta chains below, sequenced in a study of blood T cell repertoires in COVID-19. This table comes from immunoSEQ multiplex PCR, and its TCRdb copy is limited to in-frame clones, with some not included. The sample yields roughly 200,000 clones, approximately 86% seen once. The sequenced sample was PBMCs or T cells enriched from blood (not recorded which). The receptors here all came from a woman aged 25 to 39 who had been exposed to COVID-19.

V is TRBV18 and J is TRBJ2-3; a weak D match, TRBD2 (5 bases). Trimming took off 2 bases at V and 0 bases at J, with 9 bases between the two ends. Per the germline V gene, CDR1 is KGHSH and CDR2 is LQKENI. This CDR3 region has 15 residues. In DNA form, the CDR3 reads TGTGCCAGCTCACCAATGAGCGGCAGCACAGATACGCAGTATTTT. Its protein is CASSPMSGSTDTQYF.

The chain is built from TRBV2 and TRBJ1-5; 8 positions agree with TRBD1. Germline lookup yields CDR1 SNHLY and CDR2 FYNNEI. CDR3 length: 20 amino acids. V lost 3 bases, J lost 0 bases, and 16 bases stayed unmatched. The CDR3 DNA is TGTGCCAGCAGTGAGAGCGTGGTCGGACAGGGAATTCATAGCAATCAGCCCCAGCATTTT. Encoded protein: CASSESVVGQGIHSNQPQHF. The whole variable domain, filled in from reference TRBV2 and TRBJ1-5, reads EPEVTQTPSHQVTQMGQEVILRCVPISNHLYFYWYRQILGQKVEFLVSFYNNEISEKSEIFDDQFSVERPDGSNFTLKIRSTKLEDSAMYFCASSESVVGQGIHSNQPQHFGDGTRLSIL.

The V gene is TRBV28, the J gene TRBJ1-3, with no clear D. The germline V and J ends were trimmed by 4 bases and 0 bases, with 4 bases remaining between them. The CDR3 is 13 amino acids. CDR1 is MDHEN, CDR2 SYDVKM, per germline. CDR3 amino acids: CASSSDSGNTIYF. The CDR3 nucleotides read TGTGCCAGCAGTTCAGACTCTGGAAACACCATATATTTT.

The gene calls are TRBV2 and TRBJ1-1; D perhaps matches TRBD1 (6 bases). Germline V gene data show CDR1 as SNHLY and CDR2 as FYNNEI. The V end was cut by 9 bases, the J end by 1 base, with 15 bases between. CDR3 length: 14 residues. CDR3 sequence: CARWVDSKNTEAFF. The DNA for the CDR3 is TGTGCCAGGTGGGTGGACAGCAAGAACACTGAAGCTTTCTTT.

This clone was detected once. The V gene is TRBV7-2, the J gene TRBJ1-2, with D possibly being TRBD1 (5 bases). From germline, CDR1 is SGHTA and CDR2 FQGNSA. CDR3 length: 16 amino acids. The V and J ends lost 6 bases and 1 base respectively, with 18 bases between them. The CDR3 loop is CASSSGRAGNNYGYTF. The CDR3 DNA sequence: TGTGCCAGCAGTTCTGGCCGGGCAGGGAATAACTATGGCTACACCTTC.

J is TRBJ1-3 and V is TRBV6-5; 10 bases are a match to TRBD1. The CDR3 totals 15 residues. Germline values: CDR1 MNHEY, CDR2 SVGAGI. The J segment lost 11 bases and the V segment lost 2 bases, leaving 9 bases of the junction unmatched. CDR3 sequence (DNA): TGTGCCAGCAGTTACGACCCGGGACAGGGGCGGGCCATATATTTT. Protein sequence: CASSYDPGQGRAIYF.

A word on this clone: This CDR3 is also generated by other DNA sequences in the sample. The chain combines TRBV3-1 (or the pseudogene TRBV3-2) with TRBJ1-5; 7 bases are a match to TRBD1. V shed 4 bases, J shed 4 bases, and the junction held 4 bases outside the gene matches. Germline lookup yields CDR1 LGHDT and CDR2 YNNKEL (reference sequence). This CDR3 region has 14 residues. CDR3 sequence reads: CASSPRTGNQPQHF. The DNA of the CDR3 is TGTGCCAGCAGCCCCCGGACAGGTAATCAGCCCCAGCATTTT.

The rearrangement uses TRBV12-3 or TRBV12-4 and TRBJ1-1, with a possible D match to TRBD1 (6 bases). The CDR3 length is 13 residues. V shed 4 bases and J shed 8 bases, with 14 bases lying between them. The CDR3 nucleotides are TGTGCCAGCAGTTCTATTGACAGGACAGAAGCTTTCTTT. This gives the protein CASSSIDRTEAFF.

The chain recombines TRBV4-1 with TRBJ1-2; 8 nucleotides agree with TRBD1. V lost 0 bases and J lost 5; bases outside the gene matches: 11. Per germline, CDR1 MGHRA and CDR2 YSYEKL. CDR3 length equals 17 residues. The CDR3 is CASSQDLSGGPNYGYTF. DNA of the CDR3: TGCGCCAGCAGCCAAGATTTGTCAGGGGGCCCAAATTATGGCTACACCTTC.

The V and J genes are TRBV6-5 and TRBJ2-3; 11 bases align to TRBD2. CDR3 length: 16 amino acids. CDR1 and CDR2 from the germline V gene are MNHEY and SVGAGI. V was clipped by 2 bases and J by 4 bases; unmatched bases: 5. In nucleotides, the CDR3 is TGTGCCAGCAGTTACAGGGGGACTAGCGGCGCAGATACGCAGTATTTT. This codes for CASSYRGTSGADTQYF.

This rearrangement joins TRBV27 to TRBJ1-1; TRBD1 matches at 10 bases. Germline values: CDR1 MNHEY, CDR2 SMNVEV (reference sequence). Trimming at V came to 6 bases and at J to 0 bases, leaving 16 bases not matched to a gene. CDR3 size: 19 residues. CDR3: CASSRDKPGTGVMNTEAFF. The CDR3 DNA follows: TGTGCCAGCAGCCGAGATAAACCCGGGACAGGGGTCATGAACACTGAAGCTTTCTTT.

This clone was observed a single time. This chain connects TRBV5-5 to TRBJ1-1, with unresolved D. The CDR3 has 13 amino acids. Trimming removed 4 bases at V and 5 bases at J, with 12 bases between. Germline CDR1 SGHKS, CDR2 YYEKEE (reference sequence). The CDR3: CASSTPYTTEAFF. CDR3 DNA sequence: TGTGCCAGCAGCACCCCGTACACAACTGAAGCTTTCTTT.

The chain recombines TRBV5-1 with TRBJ2-7; 8 bases fit TRBD1. CDR1 and CDR2 (germline): SGHRS, YFSETQ. This CDR3 is 15 amino acids long. With 0 bases clipped from V and 2 bases from J, the junction kept 4 bases outside the gene matches. This chain's CDR3 is CASSLGQGITYEQYF. The CDR3 bases are TGCGCCAGCAGCTTGGGACAGGGGATAACCTACGAGCAGTACTTC.

V usage is TRBV6-6 and J usage is TRBJ2-3; perhaps TRBD1 as D (5 bases). The germline V gene has CDR1 MNHNY and CDR2 SVGAGI (reference sequence). The CDR3 runs to 15 residues. V dropped 4 bases and J dropped 0 bases, with 11 bases sitting between them. As DNA, the CDR3 is TGTGCCAGCAGTTGGCGACAGATAAGCACAGATACGCAGTATTTT. It specifies CASSWRQISTDTQYF.

The J gene is TRBJ2-3, the V gene TRBV27; 12 bases align to TRBD2. CDR3 length equals 18 residues. Germline CDR1 MNHEY, CDR2 SMNVEV (reference sequence). The V and J ends lost 4 bases and 0 bases, in that order; junction bases with no gene match: 8. The CDR3 reads CASSSTSGGTSSTDTQYF. The CDR3 DNA reads TGTGCCAGCAGTTCGACTAGCGGGGGAACCTCTAGCACAGATACGCAGTATTTT.

CDR3: CASSFGGTDTQYF. CDR3 sequence (DNA): TGTGCCAGCAGTTTCGGGGGAACAGATACGCAGTATTTT. The rearrangement joins TRBV27 to TRBJ2-3; the D gene is possibly TRBD2 (6 bases). Germline-derived CDR1 and CDR2 are MNHEY and SMNVEV (reference sequence). V was shortened by 3 bases and J by 3 bases, with 7 bases between the two germline ends. There are 13 residues in the CDR3.

The chain couples TRBV9 to TRBJ1-2, with TRBD1 matching over 8 bases. Germline V CDR1 and CDR2: SGDLS, YYNGEE. J gave up 8 bases and V 3 bases, and 9 bases lay outside the gene matches. CDR3 size: 14 residues. CDR3 in amino acids: CASSALTGEVGYTF. The CDR3 DNA reads as TGTGCCAGCAGCGCCCTGACAGGGGAAGTCGGCTACACCTTC.

There are a few counts of this clone. The chain combines TRBV24-1 with TRBJ2-2, with D perhaps matching TRBD1 (6 bases). The CDR3 loop spans 18 amino acids. The V gene lost 2 bases and the J gene lost 0 bases, with 15 bases spanning the gap. Germline V gene lookup returns CDR1 KGHDR and CDR2 SFDVKD. CDR3 region: CATSDYTPGTTNTGELFF. DNA of the CDR3: TGTGCCACCAGTGATTATACTCCCGGGACAACGAACACCGGGGAGCTGTTTTTT.

The CDR3 bases are TGTGCCAGCAGCTTAAAAAGCGGGGGGGCCCCAGATACGCAGTATTTT. Amino acids: CASSLKSGGAPDTQYF. This chain uses TRBV11-3 with TRBJ2-3, with 10 bases identical to TRBD2. The trim removed 2 bases at V and 4 bases at J, leaving 6 bases unmatched. The CDR3 consists of 16 residues. The V gene's germline CDR1 is SGHNT and CDR2 YENEEA.

The V and J genes are TRBV19 and TRBJ1-2, with a possible D match to TRBD1 (6 bases). This CDR3 has 13 amino acids. V was cut by 9 bases and J by 0 bases, with 11 bases left in between. Germline-derived CDR1 and CDR2 are LNHDA and SQIVND (reference sequence). DNA for the CDR3: TGTGCCAGCCGGGACACCTCTAACTATGGCTACACCTTC. Translated: CASRDTSNYGYTF.

This clone was recorded a few times. V is TRBV11-2 and J is TRBJ1-3; maybe TRBD1 (5 bases). The V gene's germline CDR1 is SGHAT and CDR2 FQNNGV. V was cut by 2 bases and J by 0 bases, with 5 bases left in between. This CDR3 comprises 14 residues. DNA of the CDR3: TGTGCCAGCAGCTTAACAGGCTCTGGAAACACCATATATTTT. Its protein product is CASSLTGSGNTIYF. The variable domain in full, with the rest retrieved from reference TRBV11-2 and TRBJ1-3, is EAGVAQSPRYKIIEKRQSVAFWCNPISGHATLYWYQQILGQGPKLLIQFQNNGVVDDSQLPKDRFSAERLKGVDSTLKIQPAKLEDSAVYLCASSLTGSGNTIYFGEGSWLTVV.

V usage is TRBV5-1 and J usage is TRBJ1-2, with a possible D match to TRBD1 (6 bases). V shed 5 bases and J shed 7 bases, with 21 bases lying between them. CDR3 length: 15 residues. CDR1 is SGHRS, CDR2 YFSETQ, per germline. CDR3 sequence reads: CASRSGRGRLFGYTF. CDR3 nucleotide sequence: TGCGCCAGCAGGTCCGGGCGGGGGCGCCTTTTTGGCTACACCTTC.

The rearrangement links TRBV19 to TRBJ1-5; TRBD1 aligns across 7 bases. Trimming took 4 bases from V and 0 from J; bases not matched to a gene: 6. From germline, CDR1 is LNHDA and CDR2 SQIVND (reference sequence). The CDR3 has 16 amino acids. The CDR3 nucleotides read TGTGCCAGTAGTACCCCGGGACAGTTTAGCAATCAGCCCCAGCATTTT. This translates into CASSTPGQFSNQPQHF.

The rearrangement links TRBV19 to TRBJ1-3, with D uncertain. The V gene lost 5 bases and the J gene lost 2 bases, with 13 bases spanning the gap. The CDR3 covers 15 residues. CDR1 is LNHDA, CDR2 SQIVND, per germline (reference sequence). Written as DNA, the CDR3 is TGTGCCAGTAGTCCGAACATAACCCCTGGAAACACCATATATTTT. It codes for CASSPNITPGNTIYF.

V and J are TRBV9 and TRBJ1-6, with no clear D. The CDR3 runs to 16 residues. The V end lost 4 bases, the J end lost 3 bases, and 14 bases lay between the germline ends. The germline V gene encodes CDR1 SGDLS and CDR2 YYNGEE. CDR3 loop: CASSPSGLSYNSPLHF. In DNA form, the CDR3 reads TGTGCCAGCAGCCCCAGTGGGCTCAGCTATAATTCACCCCTCCACTTT.

The rearrangement links TRBV6-5 to TRBJ1-2; 9 bases are a match to TRBD1. The CDR3 length is 14 residues. The germline V gene has CDR1 MNHEY and CDR2 SVGAGI. J lost 8 bases, V lost 5 bases, and 9 bases had no gene match. CDR3 protein: CASSPKDRGSGYTF. DNA of the CDR3: TGTGCCAGCAGTCCCAAGGACAGGGGTAGCGGCTACACCTTC.

The genes are TRBV9 and TRBJ1-6; TRBD1 matches 12 bases. The CDR3 is 17 amino acids. The V gene's germline CDR1 is SGDLS and CDR2 YYNGEE. V lost 4 bases, J lost 7 bases, and 9 bases stayed unmatched. The CDR3 loop reads CASSTGTGGLENSPLHF. The CDR3 DNA sequence: TGTGCCAGCAGCACGGGGACAGGGGGCCTGGAGAATTCACCCCTCCACTTT.

The rearrangement links TRBV19 to TRBJ1-6; D is unresolved. The CDR3 sequence is 14 residues long. V was shortened by 4 bases and J by 13 bases, with 17 bases between the two germline ends. Germline lookup yields CDR1 LNHDA and CDR2 SQIVND (reference sequence). CDR3 residues: CASSNSLVVGPLHF. The CDR3 DNA sequence: TGTGCCAGTAGTAACAGCCTTGTTGTTGGGCCCCTCCACTTT.